This is a list of T cell receptor beta chains from one sample in a study of blood T cell repertoires in COVID-19. Sequencing was performed with immunoSEQ multiplex PCR; in TCRdb, only in-frame clones are kept and a portion is missing. This table holds around 240,000 clones, 70% to 85% found once. Sample: peripheral blood. All receptors come from a middle-aged woman who had recovered from COVID-19. CDR3s include the opening cysteine and the closing phenylalanine or tryptophan. Fields, in order: clone size, D gene, J gene, V gene, CDR3 protein, CDR3 DNA. The D gene is left open where the match is weak. The listing skips clone size in some rows; elsewhere it reads once, few, many or a size class.

clone size: -
D gene: -
J gene: TRBJ2-2
V gene: TRBV7-2
CDR3 protein: CASSRLGGELFF
CDR3 DNA: TGTGCCAGCAGCCGTCTCGGCGGGGAGCTGTTTTTT

clone size: -
D gene: TRBD1
J gene: TRBJ1-3
V gene: TRBV28
CDR3 protein: CASSRGTGISSGNTIYF
CDR3 DNA: TGTGCCAGCAGTAGGGGGACAGGTATAAGCTCTGGAAACACCATATATTTT

clone size: -
D gene: TRBD1
J gene: TRBJ1-5
V gene: TRBV7-8
CDR3 protein: CASSERQGSNQPQHF
CDR3 DNA: TGTGCCAGCAGCGAGAGACAGGGAAGCAATCAGCCCCAGCATTTT

clone size: -
D gene: -
J gene: TRBJ2-3
V gene: TRBV15
CDR3 protein: CATSVTGLTDTQYF
CDR3 DNA: TGTGCCACCAGCGTGACAGGTTTGACAGATACGCAGTATTTT

clone size: -
D gene: -
J gene: TRBJ1-5
V gene: TRBV9
CDR3 protein: CASSKGIGNQPQHF
CDR3 DNA: TGTGCCAGCAGCAAGGGGATTGGCAATCAGCCCCAGCATTTT

clone size: -
D gene: -
J gene: TRBJ1-2
V gene: TRBV5-4
CDR3 protein: CASSLGGSQPYGYTF
CDR3 DNA: TGTGCCAGCAGCTTGGGGGGCAGCCAACCGTATGGCTACACCTTC

clone size: -
D gene: -
J gene: TRBJ1-5
V gene: TRBV6-5
CDR3 protein: CASSSKGNQPQHF
CDR3 DNA: TGTGCCAGCAGTTCCAAGGGGAATCAGCCCCAGCATTTT

clone size: -
D gene: -
J gene: TRBJ1-4
V gene: TRBV10-2
CDR3 protein: CASKGQGRLFF
CDR3 DNA: TGCGCCAGCAAGGGGCAGGGGAGACTGTTTTTT

clone size: few
D gene: -
J gene: TRBJ1-1
V gene: TRBV5-4
CDR3 protein: CASSFDSTEAFF
CDR3 DNA: TGTGCCAGCAGCTTCGACAGTACTGAAGCTTTCTTT

clone size: once
D gene: TRBD1
J gene: TRBJ2-3
V gene: TRBV28
CDR3 protein: CASSLQGGFSTDTQYF
CDR3 DNA: TGTGCCAGCAGTCTACAGGGGGGCTTTAGCACAGATACGCAGTATTTT

clone size: -
D gene: TRBD1
J gene: TRBJ2-5
V gene: TRBV3-1/TRBV3-2
CDR3 protein: CASSLGQGLTETQYF
CDR3 DNA: TGTGCCAGCAGCCTTGGACAGGGTCTGACCGAGACCCAGTACTTC

clone size: -
D gene: -
J gene: TRBJ1-2
V gene: TRBV3-1/TRBV3-2
CDR3 protein: CASSQDFWEGKGYTF
CDR3 DNA: TGTGCCAGCAGCCAAGATTTTTGGGAGGGGAAAGGCTACACCTTC

clone size: many
D gene: TRBD2
J gene: TRBJ2-1
V gene: TRBV27
CDR3 protein: CASSFSSGGYNEQFF
CDR3 DNA: TGTGCCAGCAGTTTTTCTAGCGGGGGGTACAATGAGCAGTTCTTC

clone size: once
D gene: TRBD2
J gene: TRBJ2-7
V gene: TRBV28
CDR3 protein: CASSPGLGYEQYF
CDR3 DNA: TGTGCCAGCAGTCCGGGACTAGGCTACGAGCAGTACTTC

clone size: -
D gene: TRBD2
J gene: TRBJ2-5
V gene: TRBV6-1
CDR3 protein: CASSEGGGFQETQYF
CDR3 DNA: TGTGCCAGCAGTGAAGGGGGGGGATTCCAAGAGACCCAGTACTTC

clone size: -
D gene: -
J gene: TRBJ2-1
V gene: TRBV18
CDR3 protein: CASSPPSHMLDEQFF
CDR3 DNA: TGTGCCAGCTCACCACCCTCACATATGCTAGATGAGCAGTTCTTC

clone size: -
D gene: -
J gene: TRBJ1-2
V gene: TRBV19
CDR3 protein: CASSIPGQNYGYTF
CDR3 DNA: TGTGCCAGTAGTATCCCAGGTCAAAACTATGGCTACACCTTC

clone size: -
D gene: TRBD1
J gene: TRBJ2-3
V gene: TRBV2
CDR3 protein: CASSQRTGGRTDTQYF
CDR3 DNA: TGTGCCAGCAGTCAAAGGACAGGGGGGCGCACAGATACGCAGTATTTT

clone size: -
D gene: -
J gene: TRBJ1-3
V gene: TRBV6-1
CDR3 protein: CASSEGGAGNTIYF
CDR3 DNA: TGTGCCAGCAGTGAAGGCGGGGCTGGGAACACCATATATTTT

clone size: -
D gene: -
J gene: TRBJ2-3
V gene: TRBV2
CDR3 protein: CASSELRSRTDTQYF
CDR3 DNA: TGTGCCAGCAGTGAATTGCGGTCTCGTACAGATACGCAGTATTTT

clone size: -
D gene: TRBD1
J gene: TRBJ2-3
V gene: TRBV11-3
CDR3 protein: CASSLGRTGSTDTQYF
CDR3 DNA: TGTGCCAGCAGCTTAGGGCGGACAGGCAGCACAGATACGCAGTATTTT

clone size: -
D gene: -
J gene: TRBJ2-7
V gene: TRBV6-5
CDR3 protein: CASSYQGQPTGEQYF
CDR3 DNA: TGTGCCAGCAGTTACCAGGGACAACCTACTGGGGAGCAGTACTTC

clone size: once
D gene: -
J gene: TRBJ1-3
V gene: TRBV12-3/TRBV12-4
CDR3 protein: CASSPSVGNTIYF
CDR3 DNA: TGTGCCAGCAGTCCATCGGTAGGAAACACCATATATTTT

clone size: -
D gene: -
J gene: TRBJ1-5
V gene: TRBV3-1/TRBV3-2
CDR3 protein: CASSQEVRCGGGSNQPQHF
CDR3 DNA: TGTGCCAGCAGCCAAGAGGTCCGGTGTGGGGGCGGAAGCAATCAGCCCCAGCATTTT

clone size: -
D gene: TRBD1
J gene: TRBJ1-2
V gene: TRBV28
CDR3 protein: CASSPGQGGDYTF
CDR3 DNA: TGTGCCAGCAGTCCGGGACAGGGGGGGGACTACACCTTC

clone size: -
D gene: -
J gene: TRBJ2-5
V gene: TRBV5-6
CDR3 protein: CASSTIQEGETQYF
CDR3 DNA: TGTGCCAGCAGCACTATACAGGAGGGGGAGACCCAGTACTTC

clone size: -
D gene: -
J gene: TRBJ2-5
V gene: TRBV5-1
CDR3 protein: CASSLGQVSVETQYF
CDR3 DNA: TGCGCCAGCAGCTTGGGACAGGTATCGGTAGAGACCCAGTACTTC

clone size: -
D gene: -
J gene: TRBJ1-2
V gene: TRBV28
CDR3 protein: CASSLYSSYGYTF
CDR3 DNA: TGTGCCAGCAGTTTATACAGTTCCTATGGCTACACCTTC

clone size: -
D gene: TRBD2
J gene: TRBJ2-3
V gene: TRBV6-5
CDR3 protein: CASSLPGGTDTQYF
CDR3 DNA: TGTGCCAGCAGCCTCCCGGGGGGGACAGATACGCAGTATTTT

clone size: -
D gene: -
J gene: TRBJ1-1
V gene: TRBV11-3
CDR3 protein: CASSLDGRNTEAFF
CDR3 DNA: TGTGCCAGCAGCTTAGATGGGCGAAACACTGAAGCTTTCTTT

clone size: -
D gene: -
J gene: TRBJ2-1
V gene: TRBV2
CDR3 protein: CASLTTPYNEQFF
CDR3 DNA: TGTGCCAGCTTAACTACACCGTACAATGAGCAGTTCTTC

clone size: -
D gene: -
J gene: TRBJ2-3
V gene: TRBV12-3/TRBV12-4
CDR3 protein: CASALSSTDTQYF
CDR3 DNA: TGTGCCAGCGCACTTAGTAGCACAGATACGCAGTATTTT

clone size: few
D gene: TRBD1
J gene: TRBJ1-6
V gene: TRBV18
CDR3 protein: CASSPKQGAGLNSPLHF
CDR3 DNA: TGTGCCAGCTCACCTAAACAGGGGGCGGGACTCAATTCACCCCTCCACTTT

clone size: -
D gene: -
J gene: TRBJ1-1
V gene: TRBV5-1
CDR3 protein: CASSLDNPGTEAFF
CDR3 DNA: TGCGCCAGCAGCTTGGACAACCCAGGCACTGAAGCTTTCTTT

clone size: -
D gene: -
J gene: TRBJ1-3
V gene: TRBV2
CDR3 protein: CASSYRLRSGNTIYF
CDR3 DNA: TGTGCCAGCAGTTATAGATTGCGCTCTGGAAACACCATATATTTT

clone size: -
D gene: -
J gene: TRBJ2-5
V gene: TRBV18
CDR3 protein: CASSPPFSAGALRQETQYF
CDR3 DNA: TGTGCCAGCTCACCCCCGTTTAGTGCAGGGGCGCTTCGCCAAGAGACCCAGTACTTC

clone size: -
D gene: TRBD2
J gene: TRBJ2-7
V gene: TRBV13
CDR3 protein: CASSLGRPGLGFYEQYF
CDR3 DNA: TGTGCCAGCAGCTTAGGTCGTCCGGGACTAGGATTCTACGAGCAGTACTTC

clone size: -
D gene: TRBD1
J gene: TRBJ2-7
V gene: TRBV29-1
CDR3 protein: CSVGTGIYEQYF
CDR3 DNA: TGCAGCGTTGGGACAGGGATCTACGAGCAGTACTTC

clone size: -
D gene: -
J gene: TRBJ2-5
V gene: TRBV7-8
CDR3 protein: CASSLVRAPLVETQYF
CDR3 DNA: TGTGCCAGCAGCTTAGTGCGGGCCCCGCTTGTTGAGACCCAGTACTTC

clone size: -
D gene: -
J gene: TRBJ2-7
V gene: TRBV12-3/TRBV12-4
CDR3 protein: CASSWTPEEEQYF
CDR3 DNA: TGTGCCAGCAGTTGGACACCCGAAGAGGAGCAGTACTTC

clone size: -
D gene: -
J gene: TRBJ2-7
V gene: TRBV6-2/TRBV6-3
CDR3 protein: CASSYGPWEAYEQYF
CDR3 DNA: TGTGCCAGCAGTTACGGCCCCTGGGAGGCCTACGAGCAGTACTTC

clone size: -
D gene: TRBD2
J gene: TRBJ2-3
V gene: TRBV5-1
CDR3 protein: CASSPAGTSGGHHTQYF
CDR3 DNA: TGCGCCAGCAGCCCAGCCGGGACTAGCGGGGGGCACCATACGCAGTATTTT

clone size: -
D gene: -
J gene: TRBJ2-4
V gene: TRBV19
CDR3 protein: CASSPGGLGNIQYF
CDR3 DNA: TGTGCCAGTAGTCCGGGGGGCCTTGGAAACATTCAGTACTTC